Listed below are T cell receptor beta chains from one sample, sequenced in a study of CD8 T cells in Susac syndrome. MiXCR, run by TCRdb on the immunoSEQ multiplex PCR reads, gives a single entry per CDR3 protein. The sample carries about 200,000 distinct CDR3 sequences, 90% to 95% recorded once. The sequenced sample was CD4+ T cells from PBMCs. These receptor sequences come from a human donor with Susac syndrome. CDR3s include the opening cysteine and the closing phenylalanine or tryptophan. D genes are given only for firm matches. A row's size may be missing; if present it is once, few, many or a size class.

V,J,size,D,DNA,CDR3
TRBV6-1,TRBJ1-1,NA,NA,TGTGCCATCCGACAAAACACTGAAGCTTTCTTT,CAIRQNTEAFF
TRBV4-1,TRBJ2-4,NA,TRBD1,TGCGCCAGCAGTCGAGACAGGGGTCAAAACATTCAGTACTTC,CASSRDRGQNIQYF
TRBV7-9,TRBJ2-1,NA,TRBD2,TGTGCCAGCAGCTCCGGGACTAGCGGGTCCGATGAGCAGTTCTTC,CASSSGTSGSDEQFF
TRBV20-1,TRBJ1-5,NA,NA,TGCAGTGCTAGGCGAGGGGTCGATCAGCCCCAGCATTTT,CSARRGVDQPQHF
TRBV20-1,TRBJ2-5,NA,TRBD2,TGCAGTGCTTATAGCGGGGCTGAGACCCAGTACTTC,CSAYSGAETQYF
TRBV19,TRBJ2-7,NA,TRBD1,TGTGCCAGTAGTATTACGGGACAGAGAGCCGGCGAGCAGTACTTC,CASSITGQRAGEQYF
TRBV7-2,TRBJ2-7,NA,TRBD1,TGTGCCAGCAGAAGACGCGAGACAGGGACCTACGAGCAGTACTTC,CASRRRETGTYEQYF
TRBV7-9,TRBJ2-6,NA,NA,TGTGCCAGCAGCTTTAGCCTCTCTGGGGCCAACGTCCTGACTTTC,CASSFSLSGANVLTF
TRBV6-2/TRBV6-3,TRBJ2-7,NA,NA,TGTGCCAGCAGTTACGGTATATACGAGCAGTACTTC,CASSYGIYEQYF
TRBV2,TRBJ2-1,NA,TRBD2,TGTGCCAGCAGGCTTAGCGGGGGGTGGAGCTCCTACAATGAGCAGTTCTTC,CASRLSGGWSSYNEQFF
TRBV12-3/TRBV12-4,TRBJ1-2,NA,NA,TGTGCCAGCAGTTTCGGGAACTATGGCTACACCTTC,CASSFGNYGYTF
TRBV18,TRBJ2-7,few,TRBD1,TGTGCCAGCTCACCTCGGGACAGGTCCTACGAGCAGTACTTC,CASSPRDRSYEQYF
TRBV20-1,TRBJ2-5,NA,NA,TGCAGTGCTAGAGTCGGGGGGACCCAGTACTTC,CSARVGGTQYF
TRBV5-4,TRBJ2-7,NA,TRBD1,TGTGCCAGCAGCTTGGGACAGGGGGGTTTTCCCTACGAGCAGTACTTC,CASSLGQGGFPYEQYF
TRBV7-8,TRBJ1-5,NA,TRBD1,TGTGCCAGCAGCCACCACAGGGGACCTAGCAATCAGCCCCAGCATTTT,CASSHHRGPSNQPQHF
TRBV12-3/TRBV12-4,TRBJ2-4,NA,TRBD1,TGTGCCAGCAGTACGATGACAGGGGGCTTCGGGGACATTCAGTACTTC,CASSTMTGGFGDIQYF
TRBV30,TRBJ2-3,NA,NA,TGTGCCTGGAGTGCGGACTTCGCTACGCAGTATTTT,CAWSADFATQYF
TRBV5-1,TRBJ2-3,NA,TRBD2,TGCGCCAGCAGCACCGGGACTAGCGGGAGCAGCACAGATACGCAGTATTTT,CASSTGTSGSSTDTQYF
TRBV6-5,TRBJ1-2,NA,NA,TGTGCCAGCAGTCCAGGACAACCCTTAGACTATGGCTACACCTTC,CASSPGQPLDYGYTF
TRBV5-4,TRBJ2-7,few,NA,TGTGCCAGCAGCTTAAGTCATGGATTTACCCACGAGCAGTACTTC,CASSLSHGFTHEQYF
TRBV28,TRBJ2-3,NA,TRBD2,TGTGCCAGCCGGAACCTGGGACTAGCGGGAGGGACTACTAGCACAGATACGCAGTATTTT,CASRNLGLAGGTTSTDTQYF
TRBV6-5,TRBJ2-3,NA,NA,TGTGCCAGCAGATCGTCGCATACGGCAGATACGCAGTATTTT,CASRSSHTADTQYF
TRBV14,TRBJ1-4,NA,NA,TGTGCCAGCAGCCAAGACGGCAGGGAAATTGAAAAACTGTTTTTT,CASSQDGREIEKLFF
TRBV19,TRBJ2-1,once,TRBD2,TGTGCCAGTAGTACACTAGCGTCGAGCTCCTACAATGAGCAGTTCTTC,CASSTLASSSYNEQFF
TRBV28,TRBJ2-1,once,NA,TGTGCCAGCAAAGCTAGTTTCCTCCCCCCCAATGAGCAGTTCTTC,CASKASFLPPNEQFF
TRBV9,TRBJ1-2,NA,NA,TGTGCCAGCAGCGTAAACAGGAGGGATGGCTACACCTTC,CASSVNRRDGYTF
TRBV2,TRBJ2-7,NA,TRBD1,TGTGCCAGCAGTGGGACAGGCTACGAGCAGTACTTC,CASSGTGYEQYF
TRBV20-1,TRBJ2-7,NA,TRBD1,TGCAGTGCACTCGGACAGGTCGCCTACGAGCAGTACTTC,CSALGQVAYEQYF
TRBV20-1,TRBJ1-4,NA,NA,TGCAGTGGACAGGATTCTCGGGGTAATGAAAAACTGTTTTTT,CSGQDSRGNEKLFF
TRBV18,TRBJ1-5,once,NA,TGTGCCAGCTCACCGGTCGATGGGGATCAGCCCCAGCATTTT,CASSPVDGDQPQHF
TRBV27,TRBJ2-5,NA,TRBD2,TGTGCCAGCAGTTCGGGACTAGCGGGAAAAGAGACCCAGTACTTC,CASSSGLAGKETQYF
TRBV20-1,TRBJ1-1,NA,NA,TGCAGTGCTAGCTGGGGGCGCGAAGCTTTCTTT,CSASWGREAFF
TRBV27,TRBJ2-1,NA,NA,TGTGCCAGCAGTTTGACAGTCAACTCCTACAATGAGCAGTTCTTC,CASSLTVNSYNEQFF